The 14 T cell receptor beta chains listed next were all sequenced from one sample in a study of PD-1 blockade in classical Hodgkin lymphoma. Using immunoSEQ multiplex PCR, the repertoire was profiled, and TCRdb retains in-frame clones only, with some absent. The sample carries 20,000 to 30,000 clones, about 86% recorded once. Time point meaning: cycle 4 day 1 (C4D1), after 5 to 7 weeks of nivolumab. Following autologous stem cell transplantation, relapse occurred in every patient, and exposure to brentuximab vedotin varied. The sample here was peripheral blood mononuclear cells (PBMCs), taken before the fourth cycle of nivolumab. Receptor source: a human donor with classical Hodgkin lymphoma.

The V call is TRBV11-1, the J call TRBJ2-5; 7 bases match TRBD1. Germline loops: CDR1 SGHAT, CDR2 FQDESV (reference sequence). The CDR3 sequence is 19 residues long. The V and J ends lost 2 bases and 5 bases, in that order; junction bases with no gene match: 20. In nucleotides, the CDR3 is TGTGCCAGCAGCTTAAGGGGGTGGGGACAGAACAACCAACGGGAGACCCAGTACTTC. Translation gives CASSLRGWGQNNQRETQYF.

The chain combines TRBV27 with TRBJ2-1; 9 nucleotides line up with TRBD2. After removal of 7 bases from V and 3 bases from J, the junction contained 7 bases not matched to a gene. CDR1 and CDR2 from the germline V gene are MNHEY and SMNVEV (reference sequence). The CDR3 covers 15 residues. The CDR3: CASTLTSGSYNEQFF. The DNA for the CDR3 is TGTGCCAGCACCTTGACTAGCGGAAGCTACAATGAGCAGTTCTTC.

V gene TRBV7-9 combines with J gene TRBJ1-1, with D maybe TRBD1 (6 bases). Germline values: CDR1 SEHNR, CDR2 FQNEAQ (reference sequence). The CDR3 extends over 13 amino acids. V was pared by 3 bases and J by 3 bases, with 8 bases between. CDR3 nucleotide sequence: TGTGCCAGCAGCTTTGGGGGGCACACTGAAGCTTTCTTT. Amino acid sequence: CASSFGGHTEAFF.

CDR3 coding DNA: TGTGCCAGCAGTTTCACGGCGGGACAGGGCGGTGATACGCAGTATTTT. Amino acids: CASSFTAGQGGDTQYF. The chain couples TRBV6-6 to TRBJ2-3, with TRBD1 matching over 9 bases. The CDR3 is made up of 16 amino acids. J gave up 6 bases and V 4 bases, and 11 bases lay outside the gene matches. Germline V gene sequence: CDR1 MNHNY, CDR2 SVGAGI (reference sequence).

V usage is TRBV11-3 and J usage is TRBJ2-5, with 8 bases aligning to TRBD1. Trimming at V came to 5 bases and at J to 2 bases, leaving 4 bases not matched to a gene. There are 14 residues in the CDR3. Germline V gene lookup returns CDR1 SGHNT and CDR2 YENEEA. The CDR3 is CASSARTGQETQYF. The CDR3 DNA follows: TGTGCCAGCAGCGCCCGGACAGGGCAAGAGACCCAGTACTTC.

In DNA, the CDR3 is TGCGCCAGCAGTGAGGGGAGGGAAAGGCCGAACACCGGGGAGCTGTTTTTT. Translating gives CASSEGRERPNTGELFF. This sequence joins TRBV10-1 and TRBJ2-2, with 7 bases aligning to TRBD2. The CDR3 spans 17 residues. CDR1 and CDR2 (germline): WNHNN, SYGVQD (reference sequence). Losses at the gene ends were 2 bases for V and 0 bases for J; bases not matched to a gene: 6.

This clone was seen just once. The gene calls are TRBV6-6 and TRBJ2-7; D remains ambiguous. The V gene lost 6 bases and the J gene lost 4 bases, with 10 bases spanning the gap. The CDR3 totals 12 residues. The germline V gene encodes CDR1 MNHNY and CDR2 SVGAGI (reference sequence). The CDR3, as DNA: TGTGCCAGCAGGGCGAAGGAGTACGAGCAGTACTTC. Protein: CASRAKEYEQYF.

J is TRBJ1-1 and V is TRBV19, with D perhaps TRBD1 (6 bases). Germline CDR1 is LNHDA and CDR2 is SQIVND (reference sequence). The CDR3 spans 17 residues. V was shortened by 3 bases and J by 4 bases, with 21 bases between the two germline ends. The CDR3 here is CASSILGSQGVSTEAFF. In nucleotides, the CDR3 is TGTGCCAGTAGTATTCTGGGATCACAGGGAGTAAGCACTGAAGCTTTCTTT.

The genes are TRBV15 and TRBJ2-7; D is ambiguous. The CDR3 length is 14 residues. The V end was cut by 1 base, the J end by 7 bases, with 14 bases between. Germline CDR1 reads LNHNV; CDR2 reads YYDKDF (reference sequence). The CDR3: CATSRGEERWEQYF. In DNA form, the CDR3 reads TGTGCCACCAGCAGAGGAGAGGAACGGTGGGAGCAGTACTTC.

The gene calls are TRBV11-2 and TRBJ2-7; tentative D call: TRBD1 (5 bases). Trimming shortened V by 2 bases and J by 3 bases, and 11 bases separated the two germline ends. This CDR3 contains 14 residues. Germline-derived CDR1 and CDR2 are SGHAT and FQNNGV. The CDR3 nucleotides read TGTGCCAGCAGCTTAAGACAGACCCTCTACGAGCAGTACTTC. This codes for CASSLRQTLYEQYF.

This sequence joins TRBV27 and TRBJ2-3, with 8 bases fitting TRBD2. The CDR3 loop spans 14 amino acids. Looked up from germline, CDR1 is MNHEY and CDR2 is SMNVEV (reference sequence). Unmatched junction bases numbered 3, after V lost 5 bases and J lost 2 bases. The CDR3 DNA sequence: TGTGCCAGCAGTCGACTAGCGATCACAGATACGCAGTATTTT. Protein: CASSRLAITDTQYF.

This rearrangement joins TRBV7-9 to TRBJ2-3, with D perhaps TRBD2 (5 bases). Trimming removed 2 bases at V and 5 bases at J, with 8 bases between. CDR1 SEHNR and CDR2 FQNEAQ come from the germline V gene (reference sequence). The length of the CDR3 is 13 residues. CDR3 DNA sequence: TGTGCCAGCAGCTTACCGGGGAGAGATACGCAGTATTTT. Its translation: CASSLPGRDTQYF.

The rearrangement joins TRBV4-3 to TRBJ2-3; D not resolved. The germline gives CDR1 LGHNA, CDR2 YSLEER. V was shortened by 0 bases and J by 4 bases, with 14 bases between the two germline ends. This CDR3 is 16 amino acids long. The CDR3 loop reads CASSQDVTSPSDTQYF. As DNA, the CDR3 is TGCGCCAGCAGCCAAGATGTGACCAGCCCGTCAGATACGCAGTATTTT.

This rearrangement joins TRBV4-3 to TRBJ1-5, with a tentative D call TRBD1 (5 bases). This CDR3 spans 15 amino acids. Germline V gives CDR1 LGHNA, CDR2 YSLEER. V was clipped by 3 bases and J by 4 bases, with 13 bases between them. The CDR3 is CASSQEDGGNQPQHF. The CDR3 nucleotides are TGCGCCAGCAGCCAGGAAGATGGGGGGAATCAGCCCCAGCATTTT.